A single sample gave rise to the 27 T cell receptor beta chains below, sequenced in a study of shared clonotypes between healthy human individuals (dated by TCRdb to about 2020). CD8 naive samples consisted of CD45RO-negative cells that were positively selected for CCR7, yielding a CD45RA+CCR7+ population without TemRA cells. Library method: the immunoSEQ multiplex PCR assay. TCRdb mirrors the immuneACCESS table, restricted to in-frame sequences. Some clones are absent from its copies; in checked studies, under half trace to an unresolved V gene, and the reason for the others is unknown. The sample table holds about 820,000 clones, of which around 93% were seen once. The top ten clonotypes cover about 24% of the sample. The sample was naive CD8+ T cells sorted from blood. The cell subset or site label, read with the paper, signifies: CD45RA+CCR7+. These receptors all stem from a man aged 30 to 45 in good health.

The CDR3 DNA sequence: TGTGCCAGCAGCTTAGTTCCCGCTGCCTCCTCCTACGAGCAGTACTTC. It codes for CASSLVPAASSYEQYF. The chain recombines TRBV7-9 with TRBJ2-7; D uncertain. Germline CDR1 reads SEHNR; CDR2 reads FQNEAQ (reference sequence). V shed 1 base and J shed 0 bases, with 13 bases lying between them. The CDR3 totals 16 residues.

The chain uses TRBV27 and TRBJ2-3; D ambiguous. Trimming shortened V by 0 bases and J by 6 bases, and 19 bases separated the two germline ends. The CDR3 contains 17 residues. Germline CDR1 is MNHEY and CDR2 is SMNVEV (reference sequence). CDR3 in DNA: TGTGCCAGCAGTTTATCGATGGGCAGATCCGGTTGGGATACGCAGTATTTT. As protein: CASSLSMGRSGWDTQYF.

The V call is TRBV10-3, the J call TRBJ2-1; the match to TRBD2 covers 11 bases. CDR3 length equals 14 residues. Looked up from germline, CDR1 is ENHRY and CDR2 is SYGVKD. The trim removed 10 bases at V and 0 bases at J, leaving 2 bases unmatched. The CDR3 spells CATLAGVSYNEQFF. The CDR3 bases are TGTGCCACACTAGCGGGAGTCTCCTACAATGAGCAGTTCTTC.

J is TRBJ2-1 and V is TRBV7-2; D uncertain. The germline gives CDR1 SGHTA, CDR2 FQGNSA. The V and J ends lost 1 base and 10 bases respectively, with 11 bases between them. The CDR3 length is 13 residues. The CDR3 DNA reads TGTGCCAGCAGCTTAGGAGGAAGTCGAGAGCAGTTCTTC. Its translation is CASSLGGSREQFF.

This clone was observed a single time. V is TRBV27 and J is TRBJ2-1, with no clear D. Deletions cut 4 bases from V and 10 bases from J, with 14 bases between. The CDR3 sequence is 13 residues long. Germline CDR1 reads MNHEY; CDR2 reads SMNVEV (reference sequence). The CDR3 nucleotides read TGTGCCAGCAGTTACGGTGGGCGGTACGAGCAGTTCTTC. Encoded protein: CASSYGGRYEQFF.

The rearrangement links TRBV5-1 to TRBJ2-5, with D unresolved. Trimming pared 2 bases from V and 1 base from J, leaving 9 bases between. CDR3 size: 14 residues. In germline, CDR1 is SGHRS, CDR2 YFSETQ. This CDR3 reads CASSFYGIQETQYF. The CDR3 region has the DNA TGCGCCAGCAGCTTTTACGGAATCCAAGAGACCCAGTACTTC.

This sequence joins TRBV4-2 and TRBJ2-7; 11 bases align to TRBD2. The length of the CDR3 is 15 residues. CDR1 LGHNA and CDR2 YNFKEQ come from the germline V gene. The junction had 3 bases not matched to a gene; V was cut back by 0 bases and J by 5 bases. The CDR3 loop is CASSQDPTSGNEQYF. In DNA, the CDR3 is TGTGCCAGCAGCCAAGATCCGACTAGCGGGAACGAGCAGTACTTC.

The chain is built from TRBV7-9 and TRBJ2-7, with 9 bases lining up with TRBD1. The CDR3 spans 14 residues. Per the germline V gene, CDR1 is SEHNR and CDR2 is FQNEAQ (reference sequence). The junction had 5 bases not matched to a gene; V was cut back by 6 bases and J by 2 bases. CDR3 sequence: CASSSGQGPYEQYF. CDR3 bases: TGTGCCAGCAGTTCGGGACAGGGACCCTACGAGCAGTACTTC.

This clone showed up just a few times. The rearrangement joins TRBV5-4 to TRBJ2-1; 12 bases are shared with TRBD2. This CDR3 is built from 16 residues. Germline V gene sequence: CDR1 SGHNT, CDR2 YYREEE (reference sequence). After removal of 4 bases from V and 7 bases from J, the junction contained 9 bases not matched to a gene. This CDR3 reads CASSTFGLAGWNEQFF. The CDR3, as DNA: TGTGCCAGCAGCACTTTCGGACTAGCGGGATGGAATGAGCAGTTCTTC.

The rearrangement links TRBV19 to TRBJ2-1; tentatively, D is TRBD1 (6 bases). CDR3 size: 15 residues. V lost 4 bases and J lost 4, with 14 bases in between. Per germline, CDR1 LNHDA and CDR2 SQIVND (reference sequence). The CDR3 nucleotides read TGTGCCAGTAGTAAGGGCCAGGGGATGTACAATGAGCAGTTCTTC. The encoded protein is CASSKGQGMYNEQFF.

As DNA, the CDR3 is TGTGCCAGCAACCGGGACAGGGGTTATACTGAAGCTTTCTTT. Protein sequence: CASNRDRGYTEAFF. V is TRBV6-1 and J is TRBJ1-1, with 10 bases that match TRBD1. V lost 7 bases to trimming and J lost 5 bases; unmatched junction nucleotides: 7. The CDR3 is 14 amino acids. From germline, CDR1 is MNHNS and CDR2 SASEGT.

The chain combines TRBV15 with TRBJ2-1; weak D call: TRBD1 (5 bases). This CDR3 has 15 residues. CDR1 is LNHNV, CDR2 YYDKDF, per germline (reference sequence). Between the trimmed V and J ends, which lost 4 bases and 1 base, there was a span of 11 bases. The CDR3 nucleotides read TGTGCCACCAGCACACCACAGGAGTCCTACAATGAGCAGTTCTTC. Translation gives CATSTPQESYNEQFF. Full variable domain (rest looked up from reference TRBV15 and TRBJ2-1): DAMVIQNPRYQVTQFGKPVTLSCSQTLNHNVMYWYQQKSSQAPKLLFHYYDKDFNNEADTPDNFQSRRPNTSFCFLDIRSPGLGDTAMYLCATSTPQESYNEQFFGPGTRLTVL.

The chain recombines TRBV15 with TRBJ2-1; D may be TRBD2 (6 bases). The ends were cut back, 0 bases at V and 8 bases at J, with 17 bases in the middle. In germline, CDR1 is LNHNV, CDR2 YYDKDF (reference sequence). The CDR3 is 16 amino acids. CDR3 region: CATSRDAPTWGDEQFF. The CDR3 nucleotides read TGTGCCACCAGCAGAGATGCCCCGACCTGGGGGGATGAGCAGTTCTTC.

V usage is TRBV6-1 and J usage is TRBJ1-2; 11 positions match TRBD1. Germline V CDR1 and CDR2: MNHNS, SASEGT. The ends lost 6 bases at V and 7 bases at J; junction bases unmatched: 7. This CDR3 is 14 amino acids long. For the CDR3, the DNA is TGTGCCAGCAGGTGGACAGGGGGCGCCGGTGGCTACACCTTC. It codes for CASRWTGGAGGYTF.

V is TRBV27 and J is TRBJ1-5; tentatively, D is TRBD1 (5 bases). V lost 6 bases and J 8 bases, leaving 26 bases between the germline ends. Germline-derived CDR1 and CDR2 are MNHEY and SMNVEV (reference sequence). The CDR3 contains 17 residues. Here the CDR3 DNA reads TGTGCCAGCAGCTTAACCGGGGACCGACCAGGAGGGAAGCCCCAGCATTTT. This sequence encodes CASSLTGDRPGGKPQHF.

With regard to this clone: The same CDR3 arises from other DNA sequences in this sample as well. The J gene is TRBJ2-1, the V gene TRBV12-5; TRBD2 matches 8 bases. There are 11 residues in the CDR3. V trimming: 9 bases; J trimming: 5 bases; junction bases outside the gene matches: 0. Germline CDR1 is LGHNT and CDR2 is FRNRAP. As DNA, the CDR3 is TGTGCTAGCGGGAGGGACAATGAGCAGTTCTTC. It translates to CASGRDNEQFF.

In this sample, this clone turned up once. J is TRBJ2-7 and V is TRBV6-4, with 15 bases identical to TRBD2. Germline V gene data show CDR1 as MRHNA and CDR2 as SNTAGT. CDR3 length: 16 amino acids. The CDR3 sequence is CVMQGLAGGAPYEQYF. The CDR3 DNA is TGTGTCATGCAGGGACTAGCGGGAGGAGCCCCCTACGAGCAGTACTTC.

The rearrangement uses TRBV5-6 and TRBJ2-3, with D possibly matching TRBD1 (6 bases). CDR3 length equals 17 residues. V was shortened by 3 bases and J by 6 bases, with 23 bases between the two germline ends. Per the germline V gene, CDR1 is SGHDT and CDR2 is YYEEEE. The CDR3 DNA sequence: TGTGCCAGCAGCTCATACCGGGACACCTTATATTCGGATACGCAGTATTTT. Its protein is CASSSYRDTLYSDTQYF.

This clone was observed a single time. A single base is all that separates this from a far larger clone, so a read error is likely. CDR3 nucleotides: TGTGCCAGCAGCTTAGAGGCCGAGCAGTACTTC. It codes for CASSLEAEQYF. J is TRBJ2-7 and V is TRBV7-2; unclear D gene. The CDR3 is 11 amino acids. V was clipped by 1 base and J by 6 bases, with 4 bases between them. The germline CDR1 and CDR2 sequences are SGHTA and FQGNSA.

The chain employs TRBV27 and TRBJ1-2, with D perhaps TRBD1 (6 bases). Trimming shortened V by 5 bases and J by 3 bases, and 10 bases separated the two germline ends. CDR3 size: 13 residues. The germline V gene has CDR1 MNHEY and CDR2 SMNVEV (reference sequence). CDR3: CASSPQGHYGYTF. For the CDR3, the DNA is TGTGCCAGCAGTCCACAGGGCCACTATGGCTACACCTTC.

This chain's CDR3 is CASSNRGHSYNEQFF. As DNA, the CDR3 is TGTGCCAGCAGCAACAGGGGCCACTCCTACAATGAGCAGTTCTTC. This chain joins TRBV7-9 and TRBJ2-1; 7 nucleotides match TRBD1. The CDR3 totals 15 residues. J was trimmed by 0 bases and V by 5 bases; bases with no gene match: 4. Germline-derived CDR1 and CDR2 are SEHNR and FQNEAQ (reference sequence).

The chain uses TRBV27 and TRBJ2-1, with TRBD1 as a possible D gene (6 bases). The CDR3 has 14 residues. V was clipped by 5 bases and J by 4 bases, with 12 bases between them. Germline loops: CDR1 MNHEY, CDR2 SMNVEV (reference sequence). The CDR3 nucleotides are TGTGCCAGCAGTGTAGGGGGTGGGTACAATGAGCAGTTCTTC. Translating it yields CASSVGGGYNEQFF.

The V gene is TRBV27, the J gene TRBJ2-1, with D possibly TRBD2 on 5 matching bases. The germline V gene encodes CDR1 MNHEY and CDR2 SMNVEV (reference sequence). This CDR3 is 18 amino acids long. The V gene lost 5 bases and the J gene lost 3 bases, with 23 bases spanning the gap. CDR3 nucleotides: TGTGCCAGCAGTCCCCCAGTGAGGGTCAACTCCCTCTACAATGAGCAGTTCTTC. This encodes CASSPPVRVNSLYNEQFF.

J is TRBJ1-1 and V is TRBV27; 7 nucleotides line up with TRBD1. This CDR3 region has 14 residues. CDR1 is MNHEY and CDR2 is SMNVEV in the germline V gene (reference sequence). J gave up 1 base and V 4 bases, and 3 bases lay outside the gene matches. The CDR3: CASSSGQKNTEAFF. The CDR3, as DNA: TGTGCCAGCAGTTCGGGACAGAAGAACACTGAAGCTTTCTTT.

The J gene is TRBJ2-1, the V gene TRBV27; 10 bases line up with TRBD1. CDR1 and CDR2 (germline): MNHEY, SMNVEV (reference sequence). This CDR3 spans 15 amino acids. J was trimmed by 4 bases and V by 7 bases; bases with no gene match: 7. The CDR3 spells CASNSGTGAYNEQFF. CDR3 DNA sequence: TGTGCCAGCAACTCCGGGACAGGGGCTTACAATGAGCAGTTCTTC.

DNA of the CDR3: TGCAGCGTGCCATGGCCTGACTACAATGAGCAGTTCTTC. Translated: CSVPWPDYNEQFF. The chain recombines TRBV29-1 with TRBJ2-1; D uncertain. Trimming pared 6 bases from V and 3 bases from J, leaving 12 bases between. Germline lookup yields CDR1 SQVTM and CDR2 ANQGSEA. The CDR3 covers 13 residues.

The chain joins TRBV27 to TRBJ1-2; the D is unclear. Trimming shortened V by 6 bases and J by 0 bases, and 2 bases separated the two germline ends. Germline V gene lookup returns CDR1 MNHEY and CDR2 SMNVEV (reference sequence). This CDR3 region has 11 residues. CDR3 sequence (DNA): TGTGCCAGCAGAACTAACTATGGCTACACCTTC. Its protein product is CASRTNYGYTF.